These 23 T cell receptor beta chains came from one sample sequenced in a study of early T cells in non-severe SARS-CoV-2 infection. One entry per CDR3 protein results from TCRdb running MiXCR on the 5' RACE reads. The profile shows over 30,000 distinct CDR3 sequences, roughly 4.2% of them singletons. The source material was whole blood. Every receptor here comes from an adult who was a healthcare worker with PCR-confirmed SARS-CoV-2 infection or an uninfected control (not recorded which).

In this sample, this clonotype turned up many times. This chain uses TRBV12-3 or TRBV12-4 with TRBJ2-6; D is unresolved. The CDR3 is 15 amino acids. V shed 2 bases and J shed 0 bases, with 5 bases lying between them. The CDR3 region is CASSLSDSGANVLTF. For the CDR3, the DNA is TGTGCCAGCAGTTTATCGGACTCTGGGGCCAACGTCCTGACTTTC.

This clonotype was found many times. CDR3 region: CASSLTTSGRNTEAFF. CDR3 coding DNA: TGCGCCAGCAGCTTGACAACGTCAGGGCGGAACACTGAAGCTTTCTTT. This chain links TRBV5-1 with TRBJ1-1, with D maybe TRBD1 (5 bases). CDR1 is SGHRS and CDR2 is YFSETQ in the germline V gene. This CDR3 is built from 16 residues. The germline V and J ends were trimmed by 1 base and 1 base, with 14 bases remaining between them.

This clonotype was counted at least ten times. This chain uses TRBV29-1 with TRBJ2-5; D uncertain. The germline V gene has CDR1 SQVTM and CDR2 ANQGSEA. The CDR3 covers 12 residues. Trimming removed 4 bases from V and 4 bases from J, with 10 bases in between. The CDR3 nucleotides are TGCAGCGTTGGGCGTCCCACAGAGACCCAGTACTTC. Translating it yields CSVGRPTETQYF. Together with reference TRBV29-1 and TRBJ2-5, the CDR3 gives the full variable domain: SAVISQKPSRDICQRGTSLTIQCQVDSQVTMMFWYRQQPGQSLTLIATANQGSEATYESGFVIDKFPISRPNLTFSTLTVSNMSPEDSSIYLCSVGRPTETQYFGPGTRLLVL.

This clonotype appeared a few times. CDR3 bases: TGTGCCAGCAGCGGCCGGGACAACTCCTACGAGCAGTACTTC. The encoded protein is CASSGRDNSYEQYF. The V and J genes are TRBV9 and TRBJ2-7; perhaps TRBD1 as D (6 bases). Germline V lookup: CDR1 SGDLS, CDR2 YYNGEE. The V end lost 3 bases, the J end lost 0 bases, and 10 bases lay between the germline ends. This CDR3 is 14 amino acids long. The full variable domain, completed using reference TRBV9 and TRBJ2-7, is DSGVTQTPKHLITATGQRVTLRCSPRSGDLSVYWYQQSLDQGLQFLIQYYNGEERAKGNILERFSAQQFPDLHSELNLSSLELGDSALYFCASSGRDNSYEQYFGPGTRLTVT.

This clonotype appeared many times. This chain links TRBV10-2 with TRBJ1-5; D is unresolved. The V end was cut by 0 bases, the J end by 0 bases, with 6 bases between. The germline V gene has CDR1 WSHSY and CDR2 SAAADI. This CDR3 spans 15 amino acids. The CDR3 loop reads CASSESRTSNQPQHF. CDR3 DNA: TGCGCCAGCAGTGAGTCTAGGACTAGCAATCAGCCCCAGCATTTT.

This clonotype was seen at least ten times. The V call is TRBV9, the J call TRBJ2-1; 7 nucleotides line up with TRBD2. The germline V gene encodes CDR1 SGDLS and CDR2 YYNGEE. There are 18 residues in the CDR3. Unmatched junction bases numbered 13, after V lost 0 bases and J lost 4 bases. This chain's CDR3 is CASSVVPGGLGSYNEQFF. DNA for the CDR3: TGTGCCAGCAGCGTAGTCCCGGGGGGACTGGGTTCTTACAATGAGCAGTTCTTC.

Many counts were recorded for this clonotype. The J gene is TRBJ2-4, the V gene TRBV24-1, with D possibly TRBD1 on 6 matching bases. V was cut by 4 bases and J by 0 bases, with 6 bases left in between. The CDR3 is 14 residues long. Germline lookup yields CDR1 KGHDR and CDR2 SFDVKD. CDR3 region: CATSDRGAKNIQYF. CDR3 in DNA: TGTGCCACCAGTGACAGGGGAGCCAAAAACATTCAGTACTTC.

This clonotype was seen repeatedly, ten times or more. V is TRBV18 and J is TRBJ1-3; D might be TRBD1 (5 bases). V lost 2 bases and J lost 1, with 12 bases in between. CDR3 size: 16 residues. Per the germline V gene, CDR1 is KGHSH and CDR2 is LQKENI. The CDR3 DNA reads as TGTGCCAGCTCACCAATCGGCGGGGGGTCTGGAAACACCATATATTTT. It yields the protein CASSPIGGGSGNTIYF.

About this clonotype: A read error may be the cause here, since a much bigger clone is one base away. The V call is TRBV4-3, the J call TRBJ2-3, with 16 nucleotides matching TRBD2. This CDR3 has 18 residues. The germline V gene encodes CDR1 LGHNA and CDR2 YSLEER. CDR3 bases: TGCGCCAGCAGCCAAGATAGGGGACTAGCGGGGGGGGCAGATGCGCAGTATTTT. Amino acid sequence: CASSQDRGLAGGADAQYF.

There are many counts of this clonotype. This rearrangement joins TRBV9 to TRBJ2-3; D remains unclear. Trimming removed 0 bases at V and 2 bases at J, with 10 bases between. The CDR3 consists of 15 residues. Germline CDR1 reads SGDLS; CDR2 reads YYNGEE. CDR3 loop: CASSVAPTYTDTQYF. Written as DNA, the CDR3 is TGTGCCAGCAGCGTAGCTCCTACTTACACAGATACGCAGTATTTT.

This clonotype came up many times. The chain couples TRBV20-1 to TRBJ2-1, with 7 bases lining up with TRBD1. The CDR3 is made up of 14 amino acids. Germline trimming cut 5 bases from V and 8 bases from J; bases unmatched to any gene: 12. Germline CDR1 reads DFQATT; CDR2 reads SNEGSKA (reference sequence). The CDR3 sequence is CSALQGLGRDEQFF. CDR3 nucleotides: TGCAGTGCTTTACAGGGGCTCGGTCGCGATGAGCAGTTCTTC.

The gene calls are TRBV9 and TRBJ1-3; D is unclear. The V end was cut by 6 bases, the J end by 0 bases, with 13 bases between. The CDR3 runs 15 residues. Germline V gene sequence: CDR1 SGDLS, CDR2 YYNGEE. The CDR3 sequence: CASTPYGSSGNTIYF. Written as DNA, the CDR3 is TGTGCCAGCACCCCGTACGGAAGCTCTGGAAACACCATATATTTT.

Notes on this clonotype: A read error is possible here, since a much larger clone lies one base away. The chain links TRBV19 to TRBJ2-1; 12 positions match TRBD2. Germline V gene lookup returns CDR1 LNHDA and CDR2 SQIVND (reference sequence). The CDR3 runs 18 residues. CDR3 amino acids: CVSSLLAGGHSSYNEQFF. The CDR3 nucleotides read TGTGTCAGTAGTCTACTAGCGGGGGGCCACAGCTCCTACAATGAGCAGTTCTTC.

This clonotype was seen repeatedly, ten times or more. The DNA of the CDR3 is TGCAGTGCCTACAGGGGGTCAGATACGCAGTATTTT. It is translated as CSAYRGSDTQYF. The chain is built from TRBV20-1 and TRBJ2-3; 8 nucleotides agree with TRBD1. The germline V gene encodes CDR1 DFQATT and CDR2 SNEGSKA (reference sequence). The CDR3 contains 12 residues. The V segment lost 6 bases and the J segment 4 bases; nucleotides outside the gene matches: 3.

V is TRBV7-9 and J is TRBJ2-1, with D unresolved. V lost 1 base and J lost 5, with 0 bases in between. CDR1 is SEHNR and CDR2 is FQNEAQ in the germline V gene (reference sequence). The CDR3 consists of 11 residues. CDR3 sequence (DNA): TGTGCCAGCAGCTTAGACAATGAGCAGTTCTTC. Encoded protein: CASSLDNEQFF.

The V gene is TRBV5-1, the J gene TRBJ1-1; 11 bases fit TRBD1. The CDR3 is made up of 16 amino acids. CDR1 and CDR2 from the germline V gene are SGHRS and YFSETQ. J gave up 0 bases and V 2 bases, and 3 bases lay outside the gene matches. CDR3 sequence reads: CASSFRTGGMNTEAFF. CDR3 bases: TGCGCCAGCAGCTTCAGGACAGGGGGCATGAACACTGAAGCTTTCTTT.

This clonotype was found many times. The chain recombines TRBV20-1 with TRBJ2-7; D may be TRBD2 (6 bases). The CDR3 extends over 15 amino acids. V shed 4 bases and J shed 0 bases, with 16 bases lying between them. Germline V lookup: CDR1 DFQATT, CDR2 SNEGSKA (reference sequence). Here the CDR3 reads CSAISRGTFSYEQYF. CDR3 coding DNA: TGCAGTGCTATCTCCCGGGGGACTTTCTCCTACGAGCAGTACTTC.

This clonotype was counted ten times or more. The rearrangement links TRBV6-1 to TRBJ1-6; 7 nucleotides agree with TRBD1. V lost 0 bases to trimming and J lost 8 bases; unmatched junction nucleotides: 10. Germline-derived CDR1 and CDR2 are MNHNS and SASEGT. CDR3 length: 17 residues. The CDR3 DNA sequence: TGTGCCAGCAGTGAAGCGCTTCTGGGACAGAGTTATTCACCCCTCCACTTT. Amino acids: CASSEALLGQSYSPLHF.

This clonotype has at least ten counts. The chain recombines TRBV20-1 with TRBJ2-1; a possible D gene is TRBD2 (6 bases). The CDR3 length is 12 residues. From germline, CDR1 is DFQATT and CDR2 SNEGSKA (reference sequence). V was pared by 4 bases and J by 9 bases, with 13 bases between. The CDR3 coding sequence is TGCAGTGCTAAGGAGGGTATGATTGAGCAGTTCTTC. Its translation is CSAKEGMIEQFF.

This clonotype came up many times. The J gene is TRBJ2-7, the V gene TRBV6-6; tentatively, D is TRBD2 (6 bases). This CDR3 contains 14 residues. V shed 2 bases and J shed 3 bases, with 11 bases lying between them. In germline, CDR1 is MNHNY, CDR2 SVGAGI (reference sequence). The CDR3 nucleotides are TGTGCCAGCAGTTACATGCGGGGCGGCTACGAGCAGTACTTC. Its translation: CASSYMRGGYEQYF.

The chain employs TRBV2 and TRBJ1-2, with a tentative D call TRBD1 (5 bases). V was shortened by 3 bases and J by 4 bases, with 15 bases between the two germline ends. Germline V gives CDR1 SNHLY, CDR2 FYNNEI. The CDR3 is 15 residues long. CDR3 amino acids: CASSEGLGTFYGYTF. CDR3 in DNA: TGTGCCAGCAGTGAGGGACTGGGGACGTTCTATGGCTACACCTTC.

This clonotype was seen repeatedly, ten times or more. CDR3 nucleotides: TGTGCCAGCAGTTCCCTGGGACTAGCGGGAGCCGATACGCAGTATTTT. It is translated as CASSSLGLAGADTQYF. This chain joins TRBV6-5 and TRBJ2-3, with 14 bases aligning to TRBD2. The ends lost 4 bases at V and 6 bases at J; junction bases unmatched: 6. The CDR3 has 16 residues. Germline CDR1 is MNHEY and CDR2 is SVGAGI.

In this sample, this clonotype turned up many times. The chain employs TRBV6-5 and TRBJ1-1; D remains unclear. The CDR3 spans 11 residues. Trimming removed 1 base from V and 3 bases from J, with 0 bases in between. Looked up from germline, CDR1 is MNHEY and CDR2 is SVGAGI. The CDR3 bases are TGTGCCAGCAGTTACTACACTGAAGCTTTCTTT. Protein product: CASSYYTEAFF.